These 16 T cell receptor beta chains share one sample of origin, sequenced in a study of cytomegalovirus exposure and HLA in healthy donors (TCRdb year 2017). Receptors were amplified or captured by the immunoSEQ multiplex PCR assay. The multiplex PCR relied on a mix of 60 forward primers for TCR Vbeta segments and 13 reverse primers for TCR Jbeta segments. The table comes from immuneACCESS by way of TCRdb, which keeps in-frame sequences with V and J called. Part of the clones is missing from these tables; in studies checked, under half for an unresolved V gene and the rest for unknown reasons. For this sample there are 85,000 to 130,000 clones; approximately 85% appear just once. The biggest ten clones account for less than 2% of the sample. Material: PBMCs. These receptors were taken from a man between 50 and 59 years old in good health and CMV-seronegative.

CDR3 DNA sequence: TGTGCCAGCTCTGTCTACAATGAGCAGTTCTTC. Amino acids: CASSVYNEQFF. V usage is TRBV25-1 and J usage is TRBJ2-1, with D uncertain. The CDR3 has 11 residues. Trimming removed 8 bases at V and 3 bases at J, with 5 bases between. Germline lookup yields CDR1 MGHDK and CDR2 SYGVNS.

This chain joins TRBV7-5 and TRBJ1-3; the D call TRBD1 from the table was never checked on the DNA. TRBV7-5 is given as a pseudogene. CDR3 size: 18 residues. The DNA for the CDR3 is TGTGTCAGAAGCCTAGTGGAACCGGGACACAGCTCTGGAAACACCATATATTTT. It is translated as CVRSLVEPGHSSGNTIYF.

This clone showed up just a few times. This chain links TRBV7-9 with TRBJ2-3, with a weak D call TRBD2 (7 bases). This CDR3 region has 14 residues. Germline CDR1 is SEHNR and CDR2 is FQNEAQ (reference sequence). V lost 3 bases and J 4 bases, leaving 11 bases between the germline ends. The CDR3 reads CASSLGGLADTQYF. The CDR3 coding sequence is TGTGCCAGCAGCTTGGGGGGGCTCGCAGATACGCAGTATTTT.

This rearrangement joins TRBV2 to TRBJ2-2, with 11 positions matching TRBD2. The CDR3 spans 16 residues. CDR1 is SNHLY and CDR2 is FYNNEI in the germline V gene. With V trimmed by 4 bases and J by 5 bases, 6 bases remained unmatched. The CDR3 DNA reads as TGTGCCAGCAGTGGTTCTAGCGGGGGGTCAACCGGGGAGCTGTTTTTT. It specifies CASSGSSGGSTGELFF.

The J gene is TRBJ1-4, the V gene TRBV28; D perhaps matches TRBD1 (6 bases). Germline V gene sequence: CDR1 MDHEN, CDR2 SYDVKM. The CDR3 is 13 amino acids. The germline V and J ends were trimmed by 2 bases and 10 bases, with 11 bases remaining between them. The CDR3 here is CASSLQGSGKLFF. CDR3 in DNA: TGTGCCAGCAGTTTACAGGGGTCCGGAAAACTGTTTTTT.

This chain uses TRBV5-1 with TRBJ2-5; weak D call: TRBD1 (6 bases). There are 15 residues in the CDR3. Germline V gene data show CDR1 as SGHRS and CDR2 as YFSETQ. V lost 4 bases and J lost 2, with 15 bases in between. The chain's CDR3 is CASSPGTYGQETQYF. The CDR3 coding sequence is TGCGCCAGCAGCCCGGGGACATACGGACAAGAGACCCAGTACTTC.

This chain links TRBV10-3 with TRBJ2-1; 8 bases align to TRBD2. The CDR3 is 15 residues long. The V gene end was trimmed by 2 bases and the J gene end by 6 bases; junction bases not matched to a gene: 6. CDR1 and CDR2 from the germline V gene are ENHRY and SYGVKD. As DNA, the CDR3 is TGTGCCATCAGTGAGGGGCGGGGGGTTGGCAATGAGCAGTTCTTC. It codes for CAISEGRGVGNEQFF.

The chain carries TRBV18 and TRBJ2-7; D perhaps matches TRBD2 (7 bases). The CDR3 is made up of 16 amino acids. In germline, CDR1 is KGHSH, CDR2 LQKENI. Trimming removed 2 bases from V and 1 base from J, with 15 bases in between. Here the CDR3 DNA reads TGTGCCAGCTCACCAACCCTACAGGGAGGGTCCTACGAGCAGTACTTC. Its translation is CASSPTLQGGSYEQYF.

DNA for the CDR3: TGTGCCAGCAGCATTGACAGGGATGGAGGCTACACCTTC. This translates into CASSIDRDGGYTF. The J gene is TRBJ1-2, the V gene TRBV7-9; 7 nucleotides agree with TRBD1. The CDR3 is 13 residues long. Germline CDR1 is SEHNR and CDR2 is FQNEAQ (reference sequence). Trimming cost V 5 bases and J 8 bases; bases outside gene matches: 8. Full variable domain (remainder filled in from reference TRBV7-9 and TRBJ1-2): DTGVSQNPRHKITKRGQNVTFRCDPISEHNRLYWYRQTLGQGPEFLTYFQNEAQLEKSRLLSDRFSAERPKGSFSTLEIQRTEQGDSAMYLCASSIDRDGGYTFGSGTRLTVV.

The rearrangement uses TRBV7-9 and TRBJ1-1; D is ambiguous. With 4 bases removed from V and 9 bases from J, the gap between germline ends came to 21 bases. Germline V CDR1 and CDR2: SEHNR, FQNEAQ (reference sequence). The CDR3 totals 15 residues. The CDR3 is CASSSDKVSILQAFF. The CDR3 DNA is TGTGCCAGCAGCTCCGACAAGGTCTCCATCTTACAAGCTTTCTTT. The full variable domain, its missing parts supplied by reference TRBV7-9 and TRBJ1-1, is DTGVSQNPRHKITKRGQNVTFRCDPISEHNRLYWYRQTLGQGPEFLTYFQNEAQLEKSRLLSDRFSAERPKGSFSTLEIQRTEQGDSAMYLCASSSDKVSILQAFFGQGTRLTVV.

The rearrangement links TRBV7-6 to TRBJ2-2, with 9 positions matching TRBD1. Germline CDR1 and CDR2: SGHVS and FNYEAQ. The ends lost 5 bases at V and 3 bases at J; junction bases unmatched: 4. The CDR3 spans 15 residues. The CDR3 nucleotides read TGTGCCAGCAGCATGGACAGGGGAGACACCGGGGAGCTGTTTTTT. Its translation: CASSMDRGDTGELFF.

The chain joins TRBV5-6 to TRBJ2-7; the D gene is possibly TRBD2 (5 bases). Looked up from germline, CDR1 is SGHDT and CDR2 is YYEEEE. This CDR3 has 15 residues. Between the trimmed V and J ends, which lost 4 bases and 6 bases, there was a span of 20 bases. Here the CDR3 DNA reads TGTGCCAGCAGCCAACTGTGGCGAGGGTCTCTCGAGCAGTACGTC. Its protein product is CASSQLWRGSLEQYV.

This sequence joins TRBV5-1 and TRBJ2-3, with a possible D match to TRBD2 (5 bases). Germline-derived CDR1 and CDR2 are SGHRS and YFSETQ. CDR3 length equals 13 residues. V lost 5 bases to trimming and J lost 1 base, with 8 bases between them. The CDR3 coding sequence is TGCGCCAGCAGACCACTAGGCACAGATACGCAGTATTTT. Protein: CASRPLGTDTQYF.

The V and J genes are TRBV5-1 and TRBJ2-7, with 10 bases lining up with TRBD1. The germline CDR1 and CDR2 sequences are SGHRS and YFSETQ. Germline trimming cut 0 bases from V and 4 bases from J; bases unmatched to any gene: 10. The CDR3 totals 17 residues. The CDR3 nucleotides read TGCGCCAGCAGCTTGGATGCCGGGACAGGGGAGGCGTACGAGCAGTACTTC. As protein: CASSLDAGTGEAYEQYF.

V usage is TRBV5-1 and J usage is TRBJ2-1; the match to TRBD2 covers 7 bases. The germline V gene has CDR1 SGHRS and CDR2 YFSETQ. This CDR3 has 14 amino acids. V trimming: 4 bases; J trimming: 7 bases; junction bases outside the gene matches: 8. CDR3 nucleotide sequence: TGCGCCAGCAGCCCCGTGGGGGGGAGGAATGAGCAGTTCTTC. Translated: CASSPVGGRNEQFF.

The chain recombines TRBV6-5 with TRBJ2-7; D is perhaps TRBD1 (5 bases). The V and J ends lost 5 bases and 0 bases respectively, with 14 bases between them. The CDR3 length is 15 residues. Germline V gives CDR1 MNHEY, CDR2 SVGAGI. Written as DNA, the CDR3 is TGTGCCAGCAGTGTCAGCAGGGATCACTCCTACGAGCAGTACTTC. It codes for CASSVSRDHSYEQYF.